This TCR beta chain was profiled in a study of siplizumab effects on memory and regulatory T cells. Study findings and constraints: The authors could not assign a naive or memory phenotype to roughly 80-95% of proliferating CD4+ or CD8+ clones.

Profiling relied on immunoSEQ multiplex PCR, and the TCRdb table lists in-frame clones only, not all of them. The sample yields some 87,000 clones, 70% to 90% seen once. On this clone: The antigen is unknown.

This clonotype was sampled from a human donor in good health. The material sequenced was CD4+ T cells sorted from blood.

CDR3 sequence (DNA): TGTGCCAGCAGTGGCAACAGGGGCACCGGGGAGCTGTTTTTT. Amino acids: CASSGNRGTGELFF. This sequence joins TRBV6-5 and TRBJ2-2, with 7 bases lining up with TRBD1. This CDR3 has 14 residues. CDR1 and CDR2 from the germline V gene are MNHEY and SVGAGI. After removal of 5 bases from V and 4 bases from J, the junction contained 4 bases not matched to a gene.